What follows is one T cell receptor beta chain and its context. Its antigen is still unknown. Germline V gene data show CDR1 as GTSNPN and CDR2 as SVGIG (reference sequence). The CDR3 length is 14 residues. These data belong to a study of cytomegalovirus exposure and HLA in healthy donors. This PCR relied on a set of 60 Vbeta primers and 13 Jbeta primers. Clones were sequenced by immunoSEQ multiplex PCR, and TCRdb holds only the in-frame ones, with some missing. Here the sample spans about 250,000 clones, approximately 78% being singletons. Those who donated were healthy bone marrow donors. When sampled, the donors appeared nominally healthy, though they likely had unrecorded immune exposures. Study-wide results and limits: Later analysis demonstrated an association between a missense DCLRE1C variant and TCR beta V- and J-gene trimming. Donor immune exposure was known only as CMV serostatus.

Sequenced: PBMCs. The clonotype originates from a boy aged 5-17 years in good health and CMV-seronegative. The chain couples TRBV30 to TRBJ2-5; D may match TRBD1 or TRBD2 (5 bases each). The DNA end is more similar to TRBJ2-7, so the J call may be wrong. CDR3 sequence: CAWRSTMGAYEQYF. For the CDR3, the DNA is TGTGCCTGGAGGAGTACTATGGGGGCCTACGAGCAGTACTTC.